Shown below are 21 T cell receptor beta chains from a single sample sequenced in a study of OX40 agonist ivuxolimab in advanced cancers. Clones were sequenced by immunoSEQ multiplex PCR, and TCRdb holds only the in-frame ones, with some missing. The repertoire consists of 8,500 to 14,000 clones, with roughly four fifths occurring once and the leading ten covering about 9.4%. The specimen was CD4+ or CD8+ T cells sorted from blood, collected in a trial of the OX40 agonist ivuxolimab. These receptors were taken from an adult with an advanced solid tumor such as melanoma, head and neck, liver or kidney cancer.

The chain has TRBV5-1 and TRBJ1-5, with TRBD1 matching 9 bases. V lost 3 bases and J lost 0; bases outside the gene matches: 1. The CDR3 loop spans 15 amino acids. The germline CDR1 and CDR2 sequences are SGHRS and YFSETQ. CDR3 in DNA: TGCGCCAGCAGCTGGACAGGGGATAGCAATCAGCCCCAGCATTTT. It translates to CASSWTGDSNQPQHF. The variable domain in full, with the rest retrieved from reference TRBV5-1 and TRBJ1-5, is KAGVTQTPRYLIKTRGQQVTLSCSPISGHRSVSWYQQTPGQGLQFLFEYFSETQRNKGNFPGRFSGRQFSNSRSEMNVSTLELGDSALYLCASSWTGDSNQPQHFGDGTRLSIL.

The rearrangement links TRBV5-5 to TRBJ1-5; 8 bases are shared with TRBD1. Germline CDR1 reads SGHKS; CDR2 reads YYEKEE (reference sequence). V was pared by 3 bases and J by 6 bases, with 14 bases of the junction left unmatched. The CDR3 has 17 amino acids. The CDR3: CASSSGTGGGGSQPQHF. In DNA form, the CDR3 reads TGTGCCAGCAGCTCCGGGACAGGAGGAGGGGGAAGTCAGCCCCAGCATTTT. Variable domain in full (rest from reference TRBV5-5 and TRBJ1-5): DAGVTQSPTHLIKTRGQQVTLRCSPISGHKSVSWYQQVLGQGPQFIFQYYEKEERGRGNFPDRFSARQFPNYSSELNVNALLLGDSALYLCASSSGTGGGGSQPQHFGDGTRLSIL.

The chain couples TRBV6-1 to TRBJ1-3; D uncertain. V was clipped by 3 bases and J by 7 bases, with 22 bases between them. This CDR3 contains 17 residues. CDR1 is MNHNS and CDR2 is SASEGT in the germline V gene. The CDR3 spells CASSDGEQTAPGNTIYF. In nucleotides, the CDR3 is TGTGCCAGCAGTGACGGCGAACAGACGGCCCCCGGGAACACCATATATTTT.

This clone is medium-sized by share. The gene calls are TRBV7-8 and TRBJ2-7; 13 bases align to TRBD2. The trim removed 5 bases at V and 9 bases at J, leaving 7 bases unmatched. From germline, CDR1 is SGHVS and CDR2 FQNEAQ. The CDR3 totals 14 residues. The CDR3 DNA reads TGTGCCAGCAGCCACCGGACTAGCGGGAGAGGGCAGTACTTC. As protein: CASSHRTSGRGQYF.

This clone has only one observation. The same CDR3 can be traced to other DNA sequences in this sample. V is TRBV13 and J is TRBJ2-7, with 12 bases identical to TRBD2. Germline CDR1 and CDR2: PRHDT and FYEKMQ (reference sequence). This CDR3 comprises 15 residues. The J segment lost 3 bases and the V segment lost 4 bases, leaving 4 bases of the junction unmatched. The CDR3 region is CASSSGLAGLYEQYF. The CDR3 region has the DNA TGTGCCAGCAGCTCGGGACTAGCGGGCCTCTACGAGCAGTACTTC.

V and J are TRBV5-4 and TRBJ2-3; no clear D gene. CDR3 size: 13 residues. V was pared by 4 bases and J by 2 bases, with 8 bases between. Germline CDR1 and CDR2: SGHNT and YYREEE (reference sequence). In DNA form, the CDR3 reads TGTGCCAGCAGCCCGATACTCACAGATACGCAGTATTTT. Translation gives CASSPILTDTQYF. Full variable domain (missing parts from reference TRBV5-4 and TRBJ2-3): ETGVTQSPTHLIKTRGQQVTLRCSSQSGHNTVSWYQQALGQGPQFIFQYYREEENGRGNFPPRFSGLQFPNYSSELNVNALELDDSALYLCASSPILTDTQYFGPGTRLTVL.

This clone has only a few counts. The chain is built from TRBV7-9 and TRBJ2-1; 7 positions agree with TRBD2. The V segment lost 7 bases and the J segment 4 bases; nucleotides outside the gene matches: 13. The CDR3 spans 16 residues. CDR1 and CDR2 from the germline V gene are SEHNR and FQNEAQ (reference sequence). Here the CDR3 reads CASTPGGRGPYNEQFF. For the CDR3, the DNA is TGTGCCAGCACCCCGGGCGGGAGAGGACCTTACAATGAGCAGTTCTTC.

The chain employs TRBV19 and TRBJ2-1; 7 nucleotides match TRBD2. The CDR3 totals 17 residues. J was trimmed by 2 bases and V by 2 bases; bases with no gene match: 9. Germline loops: CDR1 LNHDA, CDR2 SQIVND (reference sequence). CDR3 in DNA: TGTGCCAGTAGTATAAGATGGGCGGGAGATACCTACAATGAGCAGTTCTTC. Translated: CASSIRWAGDTYNEQFF.

CDR3 protein: CASTLWAGDEQYF. In DNA, the CDR3 is TGTGCCAGCACCCTGTGGGCAGGGGACGAGCAGTACTTC. This rearrangement joins TRBV5-4 to TRBJ2-7; D might be TRBD1 (6 bases). Germline-derived CDR1 and CDR2 are SGHNT and YYREEE (reference sequence). Trimming took 6 bases from V and 5 from J, leaving 15 bases between them. The CDR3 extends over 13 amino acids.

J is TRBJ2-1 and V is TRBV30, with D possibly matching TRBD2 (5 bases). Between the trimmed V and J ends, which lost 8 bases and 5 bases, there was a span of 16 bases. CDR3 size: 13 residues. From germline, CDR1 is GTSNPN and CDR2 SVGIG (reference sequence). The CDR3 sequence is CALLRQLDNEQFF. DNA of the CDR3: TGTGCCCTATTACGGCAACTAGACAATGAGCAGTTCTTC.

This chain connects TRBV7-3 to TRBJ2-3; a weak D match, TRBD1 (6 bases). In germline, CDR1 is SGHTA, CDR2 FQGTGA. The CDR3 totals 15 residues. V gave up 0 bases and J gave up 4 bases, with 11 bases separating them. CDR3 protein: CASSLTDSGADTQYF. CDR3 nucleotide sequence: TGTGCCAGCAGCTTAACGGACTCAGGGGCAGATACGCAGTATTTT. Full variable domain (rest looked up from reference TRBV7-3 and TRBJ2-3): GAGVSQTPSNKVTEKGKYVELRCDPISGHTALYWYRQSLGQGPEFLIYFQGTGAADDSGLPNDRFFAVRPEGSVSTLKIQRTERGDSAVYLCASSLTDSGADTQYFGPGTRLTVL.

The chain uses TRBV7-9 and TRBJ2-1; TRBD2 agrees at 11 bases. J lost 14 bases, V lost 4 bases, and 1 base had no gene match. CDR3 length: 11 residues. Germline V gives CDR1 SEHNR, CDR2 FQNEAQ (reference sequence). In DNA form, the CDR3 reads TGTGCCAGCAGCTCGGGACTAGCGGAGTTCTTC. Translating gives CASSSGLAEFF. Variable domain in full (rest from reference TRBV7-9 and TRBJ2-1): DTGVSQNPRHKITKRGQNVTFRCDPISEHNRLYWYRQTLGQGPEFLTYFQNEAQLEKSRLLSDRFSAERPKGSFSTLEIQRTEQGDSAMYLCASSSGLAEFFGPGTRLTVL.

This clone occurred a few times. The chain couples TRBV9 to TRBJ1-6; D unclear. The V gene lost 5 bases and the J gene lost 0 bases, with 6 bases spanning the gap. Germline assignment: CDR1 SGDLS and CDR2 YYNGEE. This CDR3 region has 14 residues. The CDR3 sequence: CASSGSSYNSPLHF. CDR3 nucleotides: TGTGCCAGCAGTGGTAGCTCCTATAATTCACCCCTCCACTTT.

The chain recombines TRBV11-2 with TRBJ2-7, with D possibly TRBD1 on 6 matching bases. The CDR3 totals 13 residues. Looked up from germline, CDR1 is SGHAT and CDR2 is FQNNGV. V lost 4 bases and J 2 bases, leaving 9 bases between the germline ends. Here the CDR3 DNA reads TGTGCCAGCAGCTCCACAGGGACCTACGAGCAGTACTTC. This codes for CASSSTGTYEQYF.

The V and J genes are TRBV6-5 and TRBJ2-1; D gene unclear. Per germline, CDR1 MNHEY and CDR2 SVGAGI. The germline V and J ends were trimmed by 0 bases and 6 bases, with 6 bases remaining between them. The CDR3 covers 13 residues. CDR3 loop: CASSYSDGNEQFF. As DNA, the CDR3 is TGTGCCAGCAGTTACTCGGACGGCAATGAGCAGTTCTTC.

By share of the sample, this clone is large. The chain has TRBV6-1 and TRBJ2-2; TRBD2 is a possible D gene (6 bases). This CDR3 is built from 13 residues. V dropped 11 bases and J dropped 2 bases, with 12 bases sitting between them. The V gene's germline CDR1 is MNHNS and CDR2 SASEGT. Here the CDR3 reads CALRGVNTGELFF. The CDR3, as DNA: TGTGCCCTGCGGGGCGTAAACACCGGGGAGCTGTTTTTT.

This clone occurred once. J is TRBJ1-2 and V is TRBV9; tentatively, D is TRBD1 (5 bases). Per germline, CDR1 SGDLS and CDR2 YYNGEE. CDR3 length equals 13 residues. The germline V and J ends were trimmed by 3 bases and 0 bases, with 6 bases remaining between them. The CDR3 here is CASSEGPNYGYTF. The CDR3 DNA follows: TGTGCCAGCAGCGAGGGGCCTAACTATGGCTACACCTTC. Using reference TRBV9 and TRBJ1-2 for the parts outside the CDR3, the full variable domain is DSGVTQTPKHLITATGQRVTLRCSPRSGDLSVYWYQQSLDQGLQFLIQYYNGEERAKGNILERFSAQQFPDLHSELNLSSLELGDSALYFCASSEGPNYGYTFGSGTRLTVV.

Points on this clone: A much larger clonotype is one base distant, so this may be a read error. The chain uses TRBV9 and TRBJ2-2; D ambiguous. This CDR3 has 12 residues. The V end lost 0 bases, the J end lost 3 bases, and 0 bases lay between the germline ends. Germline CDR1 SGDLS, CDR2 YYNGEE. The CDR3 sequence: CASSVDTGELFF. CDR3 DNA: TGTGCCAGCAGCGTAGACACCGGGGAGCTGTTTTTT.

The chain is built from TRBV5-1 and TRBJ2-7; TRBD1 matches 7 bases. The germline V gene encodes CDR1 SGHRS and CDR2 YFSETQ. This CDR3 region has 13 residues. J lost 5 bases, V lost 2 bases, and 4 bases had no gene match. In nucleotides, the CDR3 is TGCGCCAGCAGCTTAGACAGGGTCGACGAGCAGTACTTC. It is translated as CASSLDRVDEQYF.

For the CDR3, the DNA is TGTGCCAGCACCGGGGACAGGGACCTTAGCACAGATACGCAGTATTTT. Its protein product is CASTGDRDLSTDTQYF. The chain joins TRBV2 to TRBJ2-3; the match to TRBD1 covers 9 bases. Unmatched junction bases numbered 8, after V lost 7 bases and J lost 0 bases. The CDR3 runs 16 residues. Per the germline V gene, CDR1 is SNHLY and CDR2 is FYNNEI.

The chain couples TRBV28 to TRBJ2-7; maybe TRBD2 (5 bases). Germline CDR1 is MDHEN and CDR2 is SYDVKM. The CDR3 sequence is 13 residues long. V was shortened by 3 bases and J by 5 bases, with 11 bases between the two germline ends. The CDR3, as DNA: TGTGCCAGCAGTTTGAGAGGGCCCAACGAGCAGTACTTC. Translation gives CASSLRGPNEQYF.